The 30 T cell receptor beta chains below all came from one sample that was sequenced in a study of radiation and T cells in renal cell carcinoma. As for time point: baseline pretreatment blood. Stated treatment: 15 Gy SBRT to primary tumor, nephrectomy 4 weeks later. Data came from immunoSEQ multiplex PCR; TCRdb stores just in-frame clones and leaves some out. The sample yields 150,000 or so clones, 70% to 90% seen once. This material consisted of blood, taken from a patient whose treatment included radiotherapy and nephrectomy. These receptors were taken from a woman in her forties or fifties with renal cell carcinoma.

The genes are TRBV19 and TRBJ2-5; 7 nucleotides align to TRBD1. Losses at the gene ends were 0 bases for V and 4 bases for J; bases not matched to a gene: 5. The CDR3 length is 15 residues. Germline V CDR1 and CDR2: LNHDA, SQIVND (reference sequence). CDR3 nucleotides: TGTGCCAGTAGTATAGATGGACAGGTTCGAGAGACCCAGTACTTC. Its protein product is CASSIDGQVRETQYF.

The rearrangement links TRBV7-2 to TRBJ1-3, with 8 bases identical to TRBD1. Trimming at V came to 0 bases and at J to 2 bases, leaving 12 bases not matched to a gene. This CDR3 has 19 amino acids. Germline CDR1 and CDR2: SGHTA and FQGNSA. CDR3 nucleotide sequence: TGTGCCAGCAGCTTAGCCAATTTGGACAGGGTCCTACCTGGAAACACCATATATTTT. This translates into CASSLANLDRVLPGNTIYF. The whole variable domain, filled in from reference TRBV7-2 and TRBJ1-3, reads GAGVSQSPSNKVTEKGKDVELRCDPISGHTALYWYRQSLGQGLEFLIYFQGNSAPDKSGLPSDRFSAERTGGSVSTLTIQRTQQEDSAVYLCASSLANLDRVLPGNTIYFGEGSWLTVV.

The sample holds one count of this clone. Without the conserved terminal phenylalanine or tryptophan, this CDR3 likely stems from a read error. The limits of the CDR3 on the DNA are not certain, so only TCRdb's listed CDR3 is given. The CDR3 sequence is CASSFVQGAIYL. The V call is TRBV28, the J call TRBJ2-7; TRBD1, as called in the table, went unchecked against the DNA. Germline assignment: CDR1 MDHEN and CDR2 SYDVKM. Both ends counted, the CDR3 spans 12 residues.

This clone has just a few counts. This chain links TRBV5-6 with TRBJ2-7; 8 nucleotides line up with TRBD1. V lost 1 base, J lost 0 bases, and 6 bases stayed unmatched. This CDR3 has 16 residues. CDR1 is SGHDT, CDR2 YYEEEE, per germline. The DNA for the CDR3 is TGTGCCAGCAGCTTGTACAACAGGGGGAGCTCCTACGAGCAGTACTTC. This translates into CASSLYNRGSSYEQYF.

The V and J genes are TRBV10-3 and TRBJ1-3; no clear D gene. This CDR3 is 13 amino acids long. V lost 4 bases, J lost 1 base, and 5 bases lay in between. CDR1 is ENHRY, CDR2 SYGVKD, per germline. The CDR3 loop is CAISGVSGNTIYF. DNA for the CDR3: TGTGCCATCAGTGGGGTTTCTGGAAACACCATATATTTT.

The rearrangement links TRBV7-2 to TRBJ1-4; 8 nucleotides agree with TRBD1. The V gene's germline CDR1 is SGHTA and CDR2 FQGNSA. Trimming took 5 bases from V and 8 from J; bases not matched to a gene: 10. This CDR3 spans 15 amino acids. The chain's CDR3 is CASSKDRGSEEKLFF. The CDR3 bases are TGTGCCAGCAGCAAAGACAGGGGTAGTGAAGAAAAACTGTTTTTT.

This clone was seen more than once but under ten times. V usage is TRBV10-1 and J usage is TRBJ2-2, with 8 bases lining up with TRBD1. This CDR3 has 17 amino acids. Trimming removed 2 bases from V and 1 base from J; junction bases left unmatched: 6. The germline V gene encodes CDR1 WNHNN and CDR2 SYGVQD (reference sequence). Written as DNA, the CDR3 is TGCGCCAGCAGTGAGCTACGGACAGGGAGGAACACCGGGGAGCTGTTTTTT. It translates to CASSELRTGRNTGELFF.

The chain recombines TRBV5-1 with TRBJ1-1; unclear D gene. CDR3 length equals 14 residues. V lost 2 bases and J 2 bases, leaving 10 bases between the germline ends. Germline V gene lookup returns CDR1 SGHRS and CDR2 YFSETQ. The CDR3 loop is CASSFLLDNTEAFF. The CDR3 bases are TGCGCCAGCAGCTTCCTCTTAGACAACACTGAAGCTTTCTTT. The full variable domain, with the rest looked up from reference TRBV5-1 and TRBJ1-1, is KAGVTQTPRYLIKTRGQQVTLSCSPISGHRSVSWYQQTPGQGLQFLFEYFSETQRNKGNFPGRFSGRQFSNSRSEMNVSTLELGDSALYLCASSFLLDNTEAFFGQGTRLTVV.

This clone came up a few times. The CDR3 nucleotides read TGTGCCAGCAGCCGTATCGGCTCCTATAATTCACCCCTCCACTTT. Protein product: CASSRIGSYNSPLHF. V is TRBV7-2 and J is TRBJ1-6; no clear D gene. CDR3 length equals 15 residues. Germline V gene lookup returns CDR1 SGHTA and CDR2 FQGNSA. V shed 5 bases and J shed 0 bases, with 8 bases lying between them.

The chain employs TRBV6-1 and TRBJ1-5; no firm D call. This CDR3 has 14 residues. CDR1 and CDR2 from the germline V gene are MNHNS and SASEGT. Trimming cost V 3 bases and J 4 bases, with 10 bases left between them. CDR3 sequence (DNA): TGTGCCAGCAGTGACTGGCAGGTTAATCAGCCCCAGCATTTT. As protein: CASSDWQVNQPQHF.

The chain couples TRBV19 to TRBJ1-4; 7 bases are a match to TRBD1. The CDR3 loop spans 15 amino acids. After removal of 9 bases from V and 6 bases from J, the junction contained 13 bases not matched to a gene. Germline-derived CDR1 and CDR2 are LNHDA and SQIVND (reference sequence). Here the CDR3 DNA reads TGTGCCAGCAACCTAGGGACAGCGGGTGATGAAAAACTGTTTTTT. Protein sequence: CASNLGTAGDEKLFF.

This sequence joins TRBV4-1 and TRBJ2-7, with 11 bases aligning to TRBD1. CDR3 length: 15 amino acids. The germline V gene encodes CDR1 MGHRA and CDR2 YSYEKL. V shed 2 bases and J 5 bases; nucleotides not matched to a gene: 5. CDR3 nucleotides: TGCGCCAGCAGCCAAACCGGGACAGGGGGAGACGAGCAGTACTTC. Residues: CASSQTGTGGDEQYF.

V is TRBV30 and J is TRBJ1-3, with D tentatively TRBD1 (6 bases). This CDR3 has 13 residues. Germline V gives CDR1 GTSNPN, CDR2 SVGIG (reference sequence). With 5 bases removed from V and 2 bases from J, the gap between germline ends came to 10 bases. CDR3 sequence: CAWQTGPGNTIYF. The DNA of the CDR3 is TGTGCCTGGCAGACAGGACCTGGAAACACCATATATTTT.

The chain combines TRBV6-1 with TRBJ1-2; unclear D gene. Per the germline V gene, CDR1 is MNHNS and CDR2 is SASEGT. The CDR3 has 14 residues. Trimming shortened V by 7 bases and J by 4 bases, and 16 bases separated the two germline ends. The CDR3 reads CASTLNPQLYGYTF. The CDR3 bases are TGTGCCAGCACCCTGAACCCCCAACTCTATGGCTACACCTTC.

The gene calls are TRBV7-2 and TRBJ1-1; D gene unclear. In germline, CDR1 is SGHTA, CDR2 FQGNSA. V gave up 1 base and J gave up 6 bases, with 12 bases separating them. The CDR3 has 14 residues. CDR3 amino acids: CASSLGGGVSEAFF. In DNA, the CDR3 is TGTGCCAGCAGCTTAGGGGGTGGGGTGTCTGAAGCTTTCTTT. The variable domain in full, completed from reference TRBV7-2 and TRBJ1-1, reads GAGVSQSPSNKVTEKGKDVELRCDPISGHTALYWYRQSLGQGLEFLIYFQGNSAPDKSGLPSDRFSAERTGGSVSTLTIQRTQQEDSAVYLCASSLGGGVSEAFFGQGTRLTVV.

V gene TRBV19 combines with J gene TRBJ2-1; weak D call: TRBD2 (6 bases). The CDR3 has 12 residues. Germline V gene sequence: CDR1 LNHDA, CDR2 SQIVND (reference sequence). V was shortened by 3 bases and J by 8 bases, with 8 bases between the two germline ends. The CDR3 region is CASSIREYEQFF. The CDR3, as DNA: TGTGCCAGTAGTATCCGGGAGTATGAGCAGTTCTTC.

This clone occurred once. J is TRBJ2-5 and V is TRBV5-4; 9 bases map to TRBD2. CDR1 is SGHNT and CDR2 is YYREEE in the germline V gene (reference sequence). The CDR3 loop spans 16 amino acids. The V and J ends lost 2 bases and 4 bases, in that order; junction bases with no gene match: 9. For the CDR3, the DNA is TGTGCCAGCAGCTTTGACAGCGGGGGGATATTAGAGACCCAGTACTTC. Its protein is CASSFDSGGILETQYF.

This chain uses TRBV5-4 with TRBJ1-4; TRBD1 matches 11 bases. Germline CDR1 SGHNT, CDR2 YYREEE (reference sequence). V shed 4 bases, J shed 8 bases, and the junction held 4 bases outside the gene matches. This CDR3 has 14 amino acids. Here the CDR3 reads CASSLDRGLEKLFF. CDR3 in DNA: TGTGCCAGCAGCCTGGACAGGGGGCTAGAAAAACTGTTTTTT.

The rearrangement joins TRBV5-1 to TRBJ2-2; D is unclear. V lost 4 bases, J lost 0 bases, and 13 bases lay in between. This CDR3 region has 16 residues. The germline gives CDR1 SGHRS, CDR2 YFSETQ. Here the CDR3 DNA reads TGCGCCAGCAGCCGTCTCCGAAGCGCGAACACCGGGGAGCTGTTTTTT. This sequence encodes CASSRLRSANTGELFF. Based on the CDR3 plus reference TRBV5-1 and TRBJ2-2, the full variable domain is KAGVTQTPRYLIKTRGQQVTLSCSPISGHRSVSWYQQTPGQGLQFLFEYFSETQRNKGNFPGRFSGRQFSNSRSEMNVSTLELGDSALYLCASSRLRSANTGELFFGEGSRLTVL.

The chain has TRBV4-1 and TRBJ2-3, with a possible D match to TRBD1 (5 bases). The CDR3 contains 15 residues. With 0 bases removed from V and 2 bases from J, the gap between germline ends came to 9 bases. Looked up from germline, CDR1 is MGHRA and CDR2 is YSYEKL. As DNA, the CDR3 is TGCGCCAGCAGCCAAGAAGGGGTCTACACAGATACGCAGTATTTT. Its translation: CASSQEGVYTDTQYF.

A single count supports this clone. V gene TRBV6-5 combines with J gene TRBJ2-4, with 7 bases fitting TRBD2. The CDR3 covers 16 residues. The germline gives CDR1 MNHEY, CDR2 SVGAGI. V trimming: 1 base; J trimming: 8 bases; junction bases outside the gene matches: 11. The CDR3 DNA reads TGTGCCAGCAGTTACTTTTTTGGGAGGGACGATCACATTCAGTACTTC. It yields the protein CASSYFFGRDDHIQYF.

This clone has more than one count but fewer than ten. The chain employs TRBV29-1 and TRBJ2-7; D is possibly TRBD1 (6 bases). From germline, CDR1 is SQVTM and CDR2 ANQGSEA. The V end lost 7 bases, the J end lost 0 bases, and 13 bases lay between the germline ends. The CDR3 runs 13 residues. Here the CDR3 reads CSARQEPSYEQYF. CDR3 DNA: TGCAGCGCCAGACAGGAGCCCTCCTACGAGCAGTACTTC.

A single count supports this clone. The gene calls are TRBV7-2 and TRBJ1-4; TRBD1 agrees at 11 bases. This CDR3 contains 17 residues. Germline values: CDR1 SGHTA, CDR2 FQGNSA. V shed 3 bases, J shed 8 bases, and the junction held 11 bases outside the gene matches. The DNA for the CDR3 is TGTGCCAGCAGCTTTGCCCCCCCCGGGACAGGGGGGGAAAAACTGTTTTTT. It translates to CASSFAPPGTGGEKLFF.

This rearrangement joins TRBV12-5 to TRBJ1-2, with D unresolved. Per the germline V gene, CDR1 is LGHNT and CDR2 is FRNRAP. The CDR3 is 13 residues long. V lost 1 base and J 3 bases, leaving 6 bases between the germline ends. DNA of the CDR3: TGTGCTAGTGGTTTGGAAGGTTACTATGGCTACACCTTC. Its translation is CASGLEGYYGYTF.

CDR3 DNA sequence: TGTGCCAGCAACCCGGGACAGCAAAAATCCTATAAGTACTTC. It specifies CASNPGQQKSYKYF. V and J are TRBV6-1 and TRBJ2-5, with 7 bases identical to TRBD1. The CDR3 is made up of 14 amino acids. The trim removed 7 bases at V and 12 bases at J, leaving 17 bases unmatched. In germline, CDR1 is MNHNS, CDR2 SASEGT.

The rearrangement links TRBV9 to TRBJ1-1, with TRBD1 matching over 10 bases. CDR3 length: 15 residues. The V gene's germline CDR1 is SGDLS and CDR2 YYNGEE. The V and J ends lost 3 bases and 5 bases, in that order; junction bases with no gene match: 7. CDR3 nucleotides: TGTGCCAGCAGCGCCATGGACAGGGGGTTGACTGAAGCTTTCTTT. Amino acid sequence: CASSAMDRGLTEAFF.

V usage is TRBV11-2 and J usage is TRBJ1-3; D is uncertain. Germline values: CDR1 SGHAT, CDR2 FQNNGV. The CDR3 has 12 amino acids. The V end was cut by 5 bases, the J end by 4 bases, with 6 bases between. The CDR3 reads CASSPQGNTIYF. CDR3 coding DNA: TGTGCCAGCAGCCCACAGGGAAACACCATATATTTT.

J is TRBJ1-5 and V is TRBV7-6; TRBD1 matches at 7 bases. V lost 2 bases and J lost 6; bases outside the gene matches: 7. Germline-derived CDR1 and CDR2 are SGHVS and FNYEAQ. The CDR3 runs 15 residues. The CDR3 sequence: CASSLLKGAGQPQHF. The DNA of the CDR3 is TGTGCCAGCAGCTTATTGAAGGGGGCGGGTCAGCCCCAGCATTTT.

DNA for the CDR3: TGCGCCAGCAGCTTGGCTAGCGGGGGGTTTAATGAGCAGTTCTTC. Translated, it gives CASSLASGGFNEQFF. V usage is TRBV5-1 and J usage is TRBJ2-1; 11 bases fit TRBD2. This CDR3 region has 15 residues. Germline assignment: CDR1 SGHRS and CDR2 YFSETQ. The J segment lost 7 bases and the V segment lost 0 bases, leaving 3 bases of the junction unmatched.

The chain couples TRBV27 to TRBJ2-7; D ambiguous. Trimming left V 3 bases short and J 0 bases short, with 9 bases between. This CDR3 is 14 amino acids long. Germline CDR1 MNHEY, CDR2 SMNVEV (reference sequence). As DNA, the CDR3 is TGTGCCAGCAGTTTTGACGGTCGCTCCTACGAGCAGTACTTC. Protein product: CASSFDGRSYEQYF.